This T cell receptor beta chain was found in a study of CD8 T cells in ankylosing spondylitis (TCRdb year 2017). About the study as a whole: To find TCR variants linked to disease, the study profiled T cell receptor beta repertoires in ankylosing spondylitis patients and healthy donors. The full study cohort was made up of about 24 ankylosing spondylitis patients and 108 healthy donors. Peripheral blood samples were taken, and synovial fluid was additionally collected from ankylosing spondylitis patients.

V lost 4 bases and J lost 2 bases; the stretch between them is 5 bases long. Taken from cysteine to phenylalanine, the CDR3 has 13 residues. Only the CDR3 portion is preserved as DNA: 39 bases, with reading frame beginning at the first base. This clonotype was seen at least ten times. There is no known antigen for this receptor. Base qualities are missing; no much larger clone stands one base away. The data were produced on an Illumina HiSeq 2500. Quantitative 5'-RACE with molecular barcodes was the method used to prepare the TCR beta libraries. For the original study's pipeline: To identify disease-linked TCR variants, a new computational method was used, one built on a probabilistic model of VDJ rearrangement. The public reads were quality trimmed at Q25 with fastp and then assembled into clones with MiXCR by TCRdb, keeping productive beta chains. Records with the same CDR3 protein are collapsed into one entry carrying the most frequent genes and DNA. The V and J calls and clone size are TCRdb's, not the authors'. Across this sample there are 250,000 to 350,000 distinct CDR3 sequences, with around 19% seen only once. The leading ten clones occupy 7.5% to 9.5% of the sample.

Broad study findings and their caveats: A CD8+ phenotype was shown by the disease-linked clones, which were found at relatively low frequencies in peripheral blood. A TCR beta motif made up of roughly eight highly homologous amino acid variants appeared to be characteristic of blood from ankylosing spondylitis patients. The disease-linked clones were reported to be significantly enriched in matched synovial fluid samples from ankylosing spondylitis patients. Some of the motif variants had been reported before in the synovial fluid and blood of reactive arthritis patients, a finding that suggests common disease-initiation mechanisms.

The receptor was derived from a male donor with ankylosing spondylitis or in good health (not recorded which). The sequence is built from TRBV12-3 or TRBV12-4 and TRBJ2-2, with the D segment identity uncertain. Material for sequencing was blood, either unsorted or a sorted T cell fraction (not recorded which). The DNA is as follows: TGTGCCAGCAGTTCGCCAAACACCGGGGAGCTGTTTTTT. Its protein reads: CASSSPNTGELFF.